This TCR beta chain came from a study of cytomegalovirus exposure and HLA in healthy donors. Study-level results: In an earlier analysis, most TCR beta V segments were productive about 87% or about 30% of the time.

About this clone: Its antigen is unidentified.

V lost 0 bases to trimming and J lost 14 bases; unmatched junction nucleotides: 5. The CDR3 spans 12 residues. The V gene's germline CDR1 is SGHRS and CDR2 YFSETQ. PCR employed 60 Vbeta and 13 Jbeta primers. Here immunoSEQ multiplex PCR was the method, and the copy in TCRdb shows in-frame clones only, minus some. The sample lists approximately 160,000 clones; 65% to 85% were seen once. Sequences were obtained from PBMCs. V is TRBV5-1 and J is TRBJ2-1; 7 nucleotides match TRBD2. This clonotype originated in a woman aged 18 to 35 in good health and CMV-seronegative. CDR3 sequence reads: CASSLEAGVKFF. In DNA form, the CDR3 reads TGCGCCAGCAGCTTGGAGGCGGGAGTAAAGTTCTTC.